What follows are 16 T cell receptor beta chains derived from one specimen sequenced in a study of T cells after yellow fever vaccination. TCRdb reprocessed the 5' RACE reads with MiXCR, giving one entry per CDR3 protein. The sample includes fewer than 450,000 distinct CDR3 sequences, approximately 3.9% of them seen just once. Source: PBMCs, taken 5 days after the yellow fever booster vaccination. Receptors were obtained from a man aged 18 to 30 who received the YFV17D yellow fever vaccine.

This clonotype was found many times. The chain links TRBV7-9 to TRBJ2-7; 9 bases line up with TRBD1. Trimming cost V 1 base and J 0 bases; bases outside gene matches: 10. The CDR3 runs 18 residues. Germline CDR1 reads SEHNR; CDR2 reads FQNEAQ (reference sequence). CDR3 protein: CASSLVPRDRVLSYEQYF. The CDR3 DNA reads as TGTGCCAGCAGCTTAGTGCCCCGGGACAGGGTGCTCTCCTACGAGCAGTACTTC.

This clonotype was observed many times. The rearrangement joins TRBV20-1 to TRBJ2-1, with 12 bases that match TRBD2. The trim removed 5 bases at V and 6 bases at J, leaving 5 bases unmatched. This CDR3 region has 14 residues. In germline, CDR1 is DFQATT, CDR2 SNEGSKA (reference sequence). The chain's CDR3 is CSARGLAGSNEQFF. In DNA form, the CDR3 reads TGCAGTGCTCGCGGACTAGCGGGGAGCAATGAGCAGTTCTTC.

This clonotype was seen only a few times. The chain joins TRBV6-5 to TRBJ2-1; D unresolved. V was clipped by 0 bases and J by 5 bases, with 8 bases between them. Germline values: CDR1 MNHEY, CDR2 SVGAGI. The CDR3 length is 14 residues. As DNA, the CDR3 is TGTGCCAGCAGTTACTCGAGACATGACAATGAGCAGTTCTTC. Translating it yields CASSYSRHDNEQFF.

This clonotype showed up many times. CDR3 loop: CAISRDTGELFF. CDR3 DNA: TGTGCCATCAGCCGGGACACCGGGGAGCTGTTTTTT. The genes are TRBV10-3 and TRBJ2-2; no firm D call. V lost 6 bases, J lost 3 bases, and 5 bases lay in between. This CDR3 has 12 residues. The germline V gene encodes CDR1 ENHRY and CDR2 SYGVKD.

This clonotype was detected only a few times. V and J are TRBV6-6 and TRBJ2-7; 11 nucleotides align to TRBD2. The CDR3 consists of 16 residues. Germline V gene lookup returns CDR1 MNHNY and CDR2 SVGAGI (reference sequence). The CDR3 DNA follows: TGTGCCAGCAGTGACTCTCGTACTAGCGGGGGTTACGAGCAGTACGTC. As protein: CASSDSRTSGGYEQYV.

This clonotype turned up a few times. The V and J genes are TRBV11-2 and TRBJ2-6; D remains ambiguous. The CDR3 consists of 13 residues. Trimming pared 3 bases from V and 4 bases from J, leaving 4 bases between. Per germline, CDR1 SGHAT and CDR2 FQNNGV. CDR3 nucleotides: TGTGCCAGCAGCTTCGAGGGGGCCAACGTCCTGACTTTC. As protein: CASSFEGANVLTF.

This sequence joins TRBV27 and TRBJ2-3; D is tentatively TRBD1 or TRBD2 (5 bases each). This CDR3 spans 14 amino acids. V lost 2 bases and J 2 bases, leaving 8 bases between the germline ends. The germline V gene has CDR1 MNHEY and CDR2 SMNVEV (reference sequence). The CDR3 bases are TGTGCCAGCAGTTTACAGGGACCCACAGATACGCAGTATTTT. Its translation: CASSLQGPTDTQYF.

This clonotype was seen repeatedly, ten times or more. The chain couples TRBV20-1 to TRBJ1-5; TRBD1 might be the D (6 bases). Deletions cut 5 bases from V and 4 bases from J, with 9 bases between. The CDR3 sequence is 12 residues long. The germline gives CDR1 DFQATT, CDR2 SNEGSKA (reference sequence). CDR3 sequence (DNA): TGCAGTGCTCTAGGGGGTAATCAGCCCCAGCATTTT. Its protein is CSALGGNQPQHF.

This clonotype has only a few counts. The J gene is TRBJ1-5, the V gene TRBV6-6; D might be TRBD1 (5 bases). The CDR3 is 16 amino acids. Per the germline V gene, CDR1 is MNHNY and CDR2 is SVGAGI (reference sequence). V was trimmed by 0 bases and J by 3 bases, leaving 12 bases between them. In nucleotides, the CDR3 is TGTGCCAGCAGTTACTCTGGGGCCGCCGTCAATCAGCCCCAGCATTTT. This codes for CASSYSGAAVNQPQHF.

The V and J genes are TRBV15 and TRBJ1-1; D may be TRBD1 (5 bases). From germline, CDR1 is LNHNV and CDR2 YYDKDF (reference sequence). The germline V and J ends were trimmed by 0 bases and 0 bases, with 14 bases remaining between them. This CDR3 has 17 residues. In nucleotides, the CDR3 is TGTGCCACCAGCAGAGATTCGATGAGCAGGGTGAACACTGAAGCTTTCTTT. Amino acid sequence: CATSRDSMSRVNTEAFF.

This clonotype was detected many times. The rearrangement uses TRBV7-9 and TRBJ2-6; D gene uncertain. Germline V gene data show CDR1 as SEHNR and CDR2 as FQNEAQ (reference sequence). The germline V and J ends were trimmed by 3 bases and 0 bases, with 12 bases remaining between them. This CDR3 has 17 residues. CDR3 protein: CASSFPAADSGANVLTF. CDR3 sequence (DNA): TGTGCCAGCAGCTTCCCCGCGGCCGACTCTGGGGCCAACGTCCTGACTTTC.

This clonotype was observed a handful of times. The chain has TRBV18 and TRBJ2-6, with TRBD1 matching 7 bases. The germline CDR1 and CDR2 sequences are KGHSH and LQKENI. The V gene end was trimmed by 4 bases and the J gene end by 1 base; junction bases not matched to a gene: 7. The CDR3 contains 17 residues. The CDR3 is CASSLWDSGSGANVLTF. Here the CDR3 DNA reads TGTGCCAGCTCACTATGGGACAGTGGATCTGGGGCCAACGTCCTGACTTTC.

This clonotype was picked up many times. The chain combines TRBV28 with TRBJ1-6; TRBD1 matches 8 bases. The junction had 6 bases not matched to a gene; V was cut back by 7 bases and J by 1 base. Germline CDR1 is MDHEN and CDR2 is SYDVKM. This CDR3 is 16 amino acids long. CDR3 nucleotide sequence: TGTGCCAGCACTCTACAGGGGGGATCCTATAATTCACCCCTCCACTTT. This codes for CASTLQGGSYNSPLHF.

This rearrangement joins TRBV20-1 to TRBJ1-2; 8 bases map to TRBD1. V dropped 6 bases and J dropped 8; count of bases not matched to a gene: 11. Per the germline V gene, CDR1 is DFQATT and CDR2 is SNEGSKA (reference sequence). This CDR3 region has 13 residues. CDR3 region: CSAGTWDRSGYTF. In nucleotides, the CDR3 is TGCAGTGCGGGCACGTGGGACAGGTCCGGCTACACCTTC.

There are many counts of this clonotype. The chain employs TRBV20-1 and TRBJ1-2; D is uncertain. The germline V gene has CDR1 DFQATT and CDR2 SNEGSKA (reference sequence). CDR3 length equals 14 residues. Deletions cut 2 bases from V and 5 bases from J, with 15 bases between. CDR3 in DNA: TGCAGTGCTAGATCGGCGGATACTATGTATGGCTACACCTTC. It specifies CSARSADTMYGYTF.

This clonotype appeared a few times. The chain is built from TRBV5-1 and TRBJ2-7, with 8 nucleotides matching TRBD1. CDR3 size: 16 residues. Germline CDR1 SGHRS, CDR2 YFSETQ. With 0 bases clipped from V and 0 bases from J, the junction kept 5 bases outside the gene matches. The CDR3: CASSLAGGEGSYEQYF. DNA for the CDR3: TGCGCCAGCAGCTTGGCAGGGGGCGAAGGCTCCTACGAGCAGTACTTC. Drawing the rest from reference TRBV5-1 and TRBJ2-7, the complete variable domain is KAGVTQTPRYLIKTRGQQVTLSCSPISGHRSVSWYQQTPGQGLQFLFEYFSETQRNKGNFPGRFSGRQFSNSRSEMNVSTLELGDSALYLCASSLAGGEGSYEQYFGPGTRLTVT.